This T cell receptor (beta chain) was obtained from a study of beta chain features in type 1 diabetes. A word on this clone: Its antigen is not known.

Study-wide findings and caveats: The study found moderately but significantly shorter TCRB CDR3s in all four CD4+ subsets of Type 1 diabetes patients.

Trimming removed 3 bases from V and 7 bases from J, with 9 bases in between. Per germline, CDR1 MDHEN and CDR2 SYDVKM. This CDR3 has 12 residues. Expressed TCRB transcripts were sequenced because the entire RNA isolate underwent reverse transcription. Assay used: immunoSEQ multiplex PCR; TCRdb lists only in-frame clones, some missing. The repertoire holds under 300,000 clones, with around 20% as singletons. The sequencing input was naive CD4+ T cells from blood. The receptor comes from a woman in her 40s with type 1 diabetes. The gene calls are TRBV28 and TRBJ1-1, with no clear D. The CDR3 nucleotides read TGTGCCAGCAGTTTTCTCCCTAGTGAAGCTTTCTTT. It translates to CASSFLPSEAFF. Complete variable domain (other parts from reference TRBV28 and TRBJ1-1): DVKVTQSSRYLVKRTGEKVFLECVQDMDHENMFWYRQDPGLGLRLIYFSYDVKMKEKGDIPEGYSVSREKKERFSLILESASTNQTSMYLCASSFLPSEAFFGQGTRLTVV.